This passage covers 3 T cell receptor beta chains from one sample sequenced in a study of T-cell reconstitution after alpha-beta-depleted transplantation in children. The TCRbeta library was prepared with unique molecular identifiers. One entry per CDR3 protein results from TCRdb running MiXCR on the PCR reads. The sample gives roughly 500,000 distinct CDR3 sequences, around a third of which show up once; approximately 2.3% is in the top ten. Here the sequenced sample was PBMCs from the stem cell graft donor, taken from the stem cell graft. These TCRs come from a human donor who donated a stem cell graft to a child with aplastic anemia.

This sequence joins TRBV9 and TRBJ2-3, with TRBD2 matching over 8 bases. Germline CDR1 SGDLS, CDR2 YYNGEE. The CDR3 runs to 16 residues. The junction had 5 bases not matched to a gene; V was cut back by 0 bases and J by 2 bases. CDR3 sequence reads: CASSVGAGGYTDTQYF. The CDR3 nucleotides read TGTGCCAGCAGCGTAGGGGCGGGGGGATACACAGATACGCAGTATTTT.

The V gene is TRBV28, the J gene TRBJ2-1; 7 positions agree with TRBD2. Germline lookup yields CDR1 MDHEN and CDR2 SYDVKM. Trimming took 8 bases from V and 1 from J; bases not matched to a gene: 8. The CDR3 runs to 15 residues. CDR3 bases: TGTGCCAGCTTCGCCCAGCGGGGATCCTACAATGAGCAGTTCTTC. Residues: CASFAQRGSYNEQFF.

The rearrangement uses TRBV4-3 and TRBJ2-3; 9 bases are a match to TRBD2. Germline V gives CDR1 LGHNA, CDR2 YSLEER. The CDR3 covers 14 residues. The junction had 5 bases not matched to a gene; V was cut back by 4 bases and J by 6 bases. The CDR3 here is CASSPRTSVDTQYF. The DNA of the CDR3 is TGCGCCAGCAGCCCGCGGACTAGCGTGGATACGCAGTATTTT.